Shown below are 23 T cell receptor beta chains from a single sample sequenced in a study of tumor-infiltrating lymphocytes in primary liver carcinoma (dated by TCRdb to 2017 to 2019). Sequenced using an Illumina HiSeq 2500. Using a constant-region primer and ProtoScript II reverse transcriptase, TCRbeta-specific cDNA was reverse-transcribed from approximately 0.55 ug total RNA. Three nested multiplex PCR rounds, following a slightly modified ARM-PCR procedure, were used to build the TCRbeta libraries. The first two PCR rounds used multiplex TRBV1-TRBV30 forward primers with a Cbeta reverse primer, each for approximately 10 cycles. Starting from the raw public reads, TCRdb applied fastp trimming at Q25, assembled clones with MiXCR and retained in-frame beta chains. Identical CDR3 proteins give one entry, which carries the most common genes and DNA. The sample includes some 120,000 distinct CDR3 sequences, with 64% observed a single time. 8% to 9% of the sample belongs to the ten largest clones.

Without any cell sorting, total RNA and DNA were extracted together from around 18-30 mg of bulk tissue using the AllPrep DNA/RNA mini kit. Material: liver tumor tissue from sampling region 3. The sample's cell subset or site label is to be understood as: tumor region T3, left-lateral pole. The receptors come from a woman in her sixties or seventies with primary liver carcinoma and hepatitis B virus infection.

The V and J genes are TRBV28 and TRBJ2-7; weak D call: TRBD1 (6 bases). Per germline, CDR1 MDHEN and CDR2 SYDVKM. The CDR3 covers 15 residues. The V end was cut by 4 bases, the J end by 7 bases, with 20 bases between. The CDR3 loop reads CASSSLAGDTGEQYF. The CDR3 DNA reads TGTGCCAGCAGTTCATTAGCAGGGGATACAGGGGAGCAGTACTTC.

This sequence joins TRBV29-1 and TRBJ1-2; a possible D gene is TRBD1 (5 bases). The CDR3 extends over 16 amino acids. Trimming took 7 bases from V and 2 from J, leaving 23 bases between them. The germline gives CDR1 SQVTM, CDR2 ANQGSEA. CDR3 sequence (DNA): TGCAGCGCTGGAGGGGAGGGTTCGAGCGGAAACTATGGCTACACCTTC. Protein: CSAGGEGSSGNYGYTF.

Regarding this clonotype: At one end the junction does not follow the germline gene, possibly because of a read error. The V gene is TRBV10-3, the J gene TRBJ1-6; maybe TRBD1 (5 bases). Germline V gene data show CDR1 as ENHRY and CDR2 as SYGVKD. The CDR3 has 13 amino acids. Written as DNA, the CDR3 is TGTGCCGTTCGAGAGGGGCTAGATTCACCCCTCCGCTTT. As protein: CAVREGLDSPLRF.

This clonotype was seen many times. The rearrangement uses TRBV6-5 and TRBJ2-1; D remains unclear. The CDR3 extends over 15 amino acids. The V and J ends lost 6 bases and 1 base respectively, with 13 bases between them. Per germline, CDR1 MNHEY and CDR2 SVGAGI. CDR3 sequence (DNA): TGTGCCAGCAGCACCAGTGTCGGGTCCTACAATGAGCAGTTCTTC. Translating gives CASSTSVGSYNEQFF.

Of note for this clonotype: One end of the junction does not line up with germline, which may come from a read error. CDR3 nucleotides: TGTGGCAGCAGTGGACAGGGGACAAAGACCCAGTACTTC. Its translation is CGSSGQGTKTQYF. The rearrangement uses TRBV2 and TRBJ2-5; 9 bases are shared with TRBD1. Germline CDR1 and CDR2: SNHLY and FYNNEI. CDR3 size: 13 residues.

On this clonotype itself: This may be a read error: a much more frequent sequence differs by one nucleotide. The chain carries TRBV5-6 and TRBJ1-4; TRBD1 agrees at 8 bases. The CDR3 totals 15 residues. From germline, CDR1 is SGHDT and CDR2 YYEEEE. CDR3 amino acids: CVSSSLGQGDEKLFF. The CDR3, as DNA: TGTGTCAGCAGCTCCCTCGGACAGGGAGACGAAAAACTGTTTTTT.

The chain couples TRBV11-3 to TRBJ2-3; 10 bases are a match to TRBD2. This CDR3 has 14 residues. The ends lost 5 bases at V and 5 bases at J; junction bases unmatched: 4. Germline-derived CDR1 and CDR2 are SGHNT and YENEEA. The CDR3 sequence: CASSVSGREDTQYF. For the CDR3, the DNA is TGTGCCAGCAGCGTCAGCGGGAGGGAAGATACGCAGTATTTT.

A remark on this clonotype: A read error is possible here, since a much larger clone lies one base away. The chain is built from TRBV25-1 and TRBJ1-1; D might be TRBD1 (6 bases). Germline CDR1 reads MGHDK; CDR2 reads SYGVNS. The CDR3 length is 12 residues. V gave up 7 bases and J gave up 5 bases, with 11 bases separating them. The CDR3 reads CASNTRGTEAFF. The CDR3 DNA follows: TGTGCCAGCAATACCAGGGGAACTGAAGCTTTCTTT.

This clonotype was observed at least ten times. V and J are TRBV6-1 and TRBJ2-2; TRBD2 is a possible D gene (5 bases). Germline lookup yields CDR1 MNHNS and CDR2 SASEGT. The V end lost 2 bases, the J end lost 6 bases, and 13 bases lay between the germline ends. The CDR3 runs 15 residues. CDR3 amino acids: CASSESLAGAGELFF. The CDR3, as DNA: TGTGCCAGCAGTGAATCGCTAGCTGGCGCCGGGGAGCTGTTTTTT.

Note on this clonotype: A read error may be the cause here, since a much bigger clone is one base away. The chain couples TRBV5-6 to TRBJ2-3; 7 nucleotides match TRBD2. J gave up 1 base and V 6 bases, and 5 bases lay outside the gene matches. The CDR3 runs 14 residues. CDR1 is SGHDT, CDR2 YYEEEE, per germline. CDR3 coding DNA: TGTGCCAGCATGGCGGGAGTCCGCACAGATACGCAGTATTTT. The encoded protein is CASMAGVRTDTQYF.

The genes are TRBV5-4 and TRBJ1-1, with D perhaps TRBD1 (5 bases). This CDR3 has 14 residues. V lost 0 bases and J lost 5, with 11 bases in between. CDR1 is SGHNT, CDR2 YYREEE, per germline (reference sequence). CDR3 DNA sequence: TGTGCCAGCAGCTTGGCCAGGGTGCGGACTGAAGCTTTCTTT. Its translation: CASSLARVRTEAFF.

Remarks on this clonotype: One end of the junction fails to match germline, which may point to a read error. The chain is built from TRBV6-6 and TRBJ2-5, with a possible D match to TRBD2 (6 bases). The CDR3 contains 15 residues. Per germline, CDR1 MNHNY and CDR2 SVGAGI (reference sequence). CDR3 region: CASIYYGGQQETQYF. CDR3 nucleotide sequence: TGTGCCAGCATTTACTACGGGGGTCAGCAAGAGACCCAGTATTTC.

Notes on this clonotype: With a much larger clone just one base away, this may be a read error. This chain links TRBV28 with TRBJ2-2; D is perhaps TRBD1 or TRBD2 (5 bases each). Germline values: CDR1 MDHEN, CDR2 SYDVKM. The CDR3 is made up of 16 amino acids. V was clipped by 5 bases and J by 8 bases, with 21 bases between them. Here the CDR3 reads CASSVYGGQRLGELFF. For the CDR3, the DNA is TGTGCCAGCAGTGTCTATGGGGGTCAGAGGCTGGGGGAGCTGTTTTTT.

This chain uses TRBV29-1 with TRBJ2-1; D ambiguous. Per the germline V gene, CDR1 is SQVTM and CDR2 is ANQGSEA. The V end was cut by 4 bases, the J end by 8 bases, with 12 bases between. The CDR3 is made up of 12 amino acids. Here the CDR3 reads CSVGGAVDEQFF. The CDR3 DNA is TGCAGCGTTGGTGGAGCAGTAGATGAGCAGTTCTTC.

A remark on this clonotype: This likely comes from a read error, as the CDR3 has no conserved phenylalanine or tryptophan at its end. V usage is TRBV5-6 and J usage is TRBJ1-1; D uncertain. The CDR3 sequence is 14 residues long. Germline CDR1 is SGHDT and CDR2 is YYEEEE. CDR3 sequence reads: CVSSLFQCSTEAFS. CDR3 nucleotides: TGTGTCAGCAGCTTATTTCAGTGTAGCACTGAAGCTTTCTCT.

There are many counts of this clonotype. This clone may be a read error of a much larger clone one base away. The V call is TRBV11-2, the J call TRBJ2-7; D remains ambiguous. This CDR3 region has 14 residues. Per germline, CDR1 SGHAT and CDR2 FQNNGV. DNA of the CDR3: TGTGCCAGCAGCTCGCGGACGGAGCCCTACGAGAAGTACTTC. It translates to CASSSRTEPYEKYF.

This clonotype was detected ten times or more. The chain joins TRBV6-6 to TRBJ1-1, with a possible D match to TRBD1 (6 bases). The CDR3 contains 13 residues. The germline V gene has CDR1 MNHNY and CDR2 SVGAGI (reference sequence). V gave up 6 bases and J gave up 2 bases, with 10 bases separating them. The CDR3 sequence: CASSMTGNTEAFF. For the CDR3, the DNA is TGTGCCAGCAGCATGACAGGAAACACTGAAGCTTTCTTT.

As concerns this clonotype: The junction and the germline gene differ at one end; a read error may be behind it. CDR3 DNA sequence: TGTGCCAGCAGTGCCTACAGGGGGCTCACCGGGGAGCCGTTTTTT. Amino acids: CASSAYRGLTGEPFF. The chain couples TRBV6-5 to TRBJ2-2, with 9 bases lining up with TRBD1. The CDR3 is 15 residues long. Germline V gene sequence: CDR1 MNHEY, CDR2 SVGAGI.

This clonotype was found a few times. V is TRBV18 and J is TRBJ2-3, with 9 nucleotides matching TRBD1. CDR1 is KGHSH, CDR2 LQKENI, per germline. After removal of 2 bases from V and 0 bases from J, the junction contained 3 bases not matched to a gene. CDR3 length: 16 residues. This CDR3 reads CASSPSTGGSTDTQYF. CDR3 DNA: TGTGCCAGCTCACCATCGACAGGGGGTAGCACAGATACGCAGTATTTT.

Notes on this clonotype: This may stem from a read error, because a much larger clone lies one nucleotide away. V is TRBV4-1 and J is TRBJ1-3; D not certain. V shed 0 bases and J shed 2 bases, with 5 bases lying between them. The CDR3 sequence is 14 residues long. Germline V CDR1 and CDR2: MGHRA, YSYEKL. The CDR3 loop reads CASSQEPPGNTIYF. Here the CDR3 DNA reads TGCGCCAGCAGCCAAGAACCTCCTGGAAACACCATATATTTT.

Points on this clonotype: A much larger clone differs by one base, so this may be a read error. In nucleotides, the CDR3 is TGTGCCAGCAACCAAGCCCCCGAAGATACGCAGTATTTT. Its translation is CASNQAPEDTQYF. The chain employs TRBV4-2 and TRBJ2-3, with no clear D. This CDR3 region has 13 residues. CDR1 is LGHNA, CDR2 YNFKEQ, per germline.

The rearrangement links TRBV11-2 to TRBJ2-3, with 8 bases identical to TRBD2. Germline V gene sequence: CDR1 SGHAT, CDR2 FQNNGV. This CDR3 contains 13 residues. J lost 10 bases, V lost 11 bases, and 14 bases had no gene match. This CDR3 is CAGTPPGTRAQYF. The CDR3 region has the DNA TGTGCCGGCACCCCGCCAGGGACTAGGGCGCAGTATTTT.

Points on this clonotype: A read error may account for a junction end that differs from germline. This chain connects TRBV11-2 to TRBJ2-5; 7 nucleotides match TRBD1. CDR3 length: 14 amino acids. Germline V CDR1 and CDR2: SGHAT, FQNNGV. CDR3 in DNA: TGTGGCAGCAGTGTTGGACACAGGGGTGAGACCCAGTACTTC. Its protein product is CGSSVGHRGETQYF.